The 20 T cell receptor beta chains given below trace back to one sample, sequenced in a study of graft-versus-host responses after intestinal transplantation. For these receptors, no antigen is known. The method was immunoSEQ multiplex PCR; TCRdb's version includes in-frame clones alone and lacks a portion of them. Among around 76,000 clones listed, 94% were seen once. This sample comprised unstimulated CD8+ T cells sorted from spleen or lymph node cells, obtained before intestinal transplant. These receptors all come from a human donor who received an intestinal transplant.

V gene TRBV5-8 combines with J gene TRBJ2-7; TRBD1 matches at 10 bases. From germline, CDR1 is SGHTS and CDR2 YDEGEE. V dropped 5 bases and J dropped 5; count of bases not matched to a gene: 13. The CDR3 consists of 16 residues. The CDR3: CASSHAIMDRGNEQYF. In DNA form, the CDR3 reads TGTGCCAGCAGTCACGCTATTATGGACAGGGGGAACGAGCAGTACTTC.

This rearrangement joins TRBV14 to TRBJ2-5, with 8 bases fitting TRBD2. There are 15 residues in the CDR3. Germline lookup yields CDR1 SGHDN and CDR2 FVKESK. The V gene end was trimmed by 1 base and the J gene end by 3 bases; junction bases not matched to a gene: 4. This chain's CDR3 is CASSQGPGGEETQYF. CDR3 bases: TGTGCCAGCAGCCAAGGCCCGGGAGGGGAAGAGACCCAGTACTTC.

In nucleotides, the CDR3 is TGTGCCAGCAGCGTAGTCCCGGGCCCCATGGTGGGCGAGCAGTACTTC. Its translation is CASSVVPGPMVGEQYF. This chain joins TRBV9 and TRBJ2-7; D gene ambiguous. The V and J ends lost 0 bases and 6 bases respectively, with 19 bases between them. The germline V gene encodes CDR1 SGDLS and CDR2 YYNGEE. This CDR3 region has 16 residues.

The chain has TRBV28 and TRBJ2-1; 8 bases are a match to TRBD2. Germline assignment: CDR1 MDHEN and CDR2 SYDVKM. The CDR3 is 16 amino acids. J gave up 7 bases and V 6 bases, and 14 bases lay outside the gene matches. The CDR3 spells CASSQSLSGGSNEQFF. The DNA of the CDR3 is TGTGCCAGCAGCCAGTCCCTATCGGGAGGGAGTAATGAGCAGTTCTTC.

This sequence joins TRBV10-3 and TRBJ2-3; possibly TRBD1 for D (6 bases). This CDR3 is built from 15 residues. Trimming removed 6 bases at V and 0 bases at J, with 13 bases between. Looked up from germline, CDR1 is ENHRY and CDR2 is SYGVKD. DNA of the CDR3: TGTGCCATCAGCGAGACAGGACTCAGCACAGATACGCAGTATTTT. Protein product: CAISETGLSTDTQYF.

The V and J genes are TRBV7-9 and TRBJ2-3; 9 bases fit TRBD2. CDR3 size: 15 residues. Germline-derived CDR1 and CDR2 are SEHNR and FQNEAQ (reference sequence). After removal of 5 bases from V and 5 bases from J, the junction contained 8 bases not matched to a gene. CDR3 nucleotides: TGTGCCAGCAGCGCCGGGACTAGCTTTGGAGATACGCAGTATTTT. Translated, it gives CASSAGTSFGDTQYF.

The chain joins TRBV6-6 to TRBJ1-4, with 7 bases that match TRBD1. V was pared by 2 bases and J by 7 bases, with 7 bases of the junction left unmatched. The CDR3 totals 15 residues. The germline V gene has CDR1 MNHNY and CDR2 SVGAGI (reference sequence). The CDR3 bases are TGTGCCAGCAGTTACGCAGACAGGGAGGGTGAAAAACTGTTTTTT. It yields the protein CASSYADREGEKLFF.

The chain links TRBV29-1 to TRBJ2-2; TRBD1 matches at 7 bases. The junction had 6 bases not matched to a gene; V was cut back by 3 bases and J by 5 bases. The CDR3 has 14 amino acids. Per germline, CDR1 SQVTM and CDR2 ANQGSEA. CDR3: CSVDIGTVTGELFF. The CDR3 bases are TGCAGCGTTGATATCGGGACAGTTACCGGGGAGCTGTTTTTT.

V gene TRBV9 combines with J gene TRBJ2-3; 10 bases line up with TRBD2. Germline V gives CDR1 SGDLS, CDR2 YYNGEE. The CDR3 extends over 15 amino acids. V lost 4 bases to trimming and J lost 3 bases; unmatched junction nucleotides: 5. As DNA, the CDR3 is TGTGCCAGCAGCCCTAGCGGGAGTGAGACAGATACGCAGTATTTT. It translates to CASSPSGSETDTQYF.

This chain uses TRBV6-5 with TRBJ1-2, with D maybe TRBD1 (5 bases). This CDR3 is built from 16 residues. Germline CDR1 reads MNHEY; CDR2 reads SVGAGI. The V end lost 0 bases, the J end lost 5 bases, and 16 bases lay between the germline ends. The CDR3 DNA sequence: TGTGCCAGCAGTTACTCGTTCGACAGCTTCGGATATGGCTACACCTTC. Protein sequence: CASSYSFDSFGYGYTF.

V usage is TRBV9 and J usage is TRBJ1-1; D ambiguous. V was shortened by 0 bases and J by 1 base, with 7 bases between the two germline ends. Germline values: CDR1 SGDLS, CDR2 YYNGEE. The CDR3 runs to 14 residues. The CDR3 sequence is CASSVDVGNTEAFF. DNA of the CDR3: TGTGCCAGCAGCGTAGATGTAGGGAACACTGAAGCTTTCTTT.

This clone was counted between two and nine times. J is TRBJ1-3 and V is TRBV27; D ambiguous. The V gene lost 7 bases and the J gene lost 1 base, with 14 bases spanning the gap. There are 15 residues in the CDR3. Germline V gene sequence: CDR1 MNHEY, CDR2 SMNVEV (reference sequence). The CDR3 coding sequence is TGTGCCAGCACTGAATCGGGCAGGTCTGGAAACACCATATATTTT. Its protein is CASTESGRSGNTIYF.

The V gene is TRBV7-4, the J gene TRBJ1-4; maybe TRBD1 (5 bases). Trimming removed 3 bases from V and 8 bases from J, with 37 bases in between. CDR1 SGHVT and CDR2 SQSDAQ come from the germline V gene. CDR3 length: 22 amino acids. The CDR3 DNA reads TGTGCCAGCAGCTTCAAGGGGCGACACCGTCTCGGTTCGCGGCGAAAGGGGGAAAAACTGTTTTTT. It encodes CASSFKGRHRLGSRRKGEKLFF. Full variable domain (outside the CDR3, taken from reference TRBV7-4 and TRBJ1-4): GAGVSQSPRYKVAKRGRDVALRCDSISGHVTLYWYRQTLGQGSEVLTYSQSDAQRDKSGRPSGRFSAERPERSVSTLKIQRTEQGDSAVYLCASSFKGRHRLGSRRKGEKLFFGSGTQLSVL.

This chain links TRBV7-7 with TRBJ2-1; D may be TRBD1 (7 bases). Germline V lookup: CDR1 SSHAT, CDR2 FNYEAQ (reference sequence). The CDR3 consists of 15 residues. V dropped 1 base and J dropped 6 bases, with 13 bases sitting between them. CDR3 sequence reads: CASSLGQGGSNEQFF. The CDR3 DNA reads TGTGCCAGCAGCTTAGGTCAGGGGGGATCCAATGAGCAGTTCTTC.

The chain employs TRBV2 and TRBJ1-6; D unresolved. The CDR3 sequence is 13 residues long. V shed 6 bases and J shed 4 bases, with 7 bases lying between them. The V gene's germline CDR1 is SNHLY and CDR2 FYNNEI. CDR3 sequence: CASSQEYNSPLHF. The CDR3 coding sequence is TGTGCCAGCAGCCAAGAATATAATTCACCCCTCCACTTT.

This chain joins TRBV13 and TRBJ2-3; D ambiguous. CDR3 size: 15 residues. Deletions cut 2 bases from V and 1 base from J, with 10 bases between. CDR1 is PRHDT and CDR2 is FYEKMQ in the germline V gene (reference sequence). The CDR3 sequence is CASSLSRRGTDTQYF. CDR3 nucleotide sequence: TGTGCCAGCAGCTTAAGTCGCCGGGGCACAGATACGCAGTATTTT.

The chain couples TRBV5-1 to TRBJ2-7; 8 bases map to TRBD2. Trimming removed 3 bases from V and 1 base from J; junction bases left unmatched: 3. The CDR3 extends over 14 amino acids. From germline, CDR1 is SGHRS and CDR2 YFSETQ. The CDR3 nucleotides read TGCGCCAGCAGCTCGGGACTAGTTTCCTACGAGCAGTACTTC. Protein sequence: CASSSGLVSYEQYF.

V is TRBV10-3 and J is TRBJ1-5, with a possible D match to TRBD1 (5 bases). Trimming stripped 0 bases from V and 3 bases from J, with 15 bases between. The CDR3 contains 17 residues. The germline CDR1 and CDR2 sequences are ENHRY and SYGVKD. For the CDR3, the DNA is TGTGCCATCAGTGAGTCGACTGGGAGGGGAGACAATCAGCCCCAGCATTTT. It is translated as CAISESTGRGDNQPQHF.

This chain links TRBV6-5 with TRBJ2-3; tentatively, D is TRBD2 (5 bases). The V end was cut by 2 bases, the J end by 4 bases, with 13 bases between. The CDR3 runs to 15 residues. The germline V gene has CDR1 MNHEY and CDR2 SVGAGI. The CDR3: CASSYGTGSADTQYF. As DNA, the CDR3 is TGTGCCAGCAGTTACGGTACGGGGTCCGCAGATACGCAGTATTTT.

This chain connects TRBV6-6 to TRBJ1-1; unclear D gene. CDR3 length equals 16 residues. Germline V lookup: CDR1 MNHNY, CDR2 SVGAGI (reference sequence). The V gene lost 0 bases and the J gene lost 3 bases, with 14 bases spanning the gap. CDR3 nucleotide sequence: TGTGCCAGCAGTTACTCGACTGCCACGCTGGACACTGAAGCTTTCTTT. Translation: CASSYSTATLDTEAFF.